This T cell receptor beta chain was recovered during a study of vaccination and CD4 T cells after COVID-19. At the level of the study: Convalescent individuals numbered four females and six males, two being Hispanic. Overlapping spike peptides from SARS-CoV-2, HCoV-NL63, HCoV-OC43 and HCoV-229E served to stimulate the cells. Each post-COVID sample was drawn after diagnosis, and the median interval was approximately 92 days (range 35 to 161). Collection of post-vaccine samples followed dose two by a median 72 days, spanning a range of 14 to 241.

Treatment meaning: approximately 9-day PBMC culture with coronavirus spike peptide pools or control peptides (ViraFEST assay). This clonotype has only a few counts. Its antigen is unknown. The CDR3 spans 11 residues. The V and J ends lost 10 bases and 4 bases respectively, with 9 bases between them. Germline CDR1 reads MNHGY; CDR2 reads SVAAGI. Sequencing of cultured CD4+ T cell DNA used the Oncomine TCR Beta short-read assay. In TCRdb, the PCR reads were re-called with MiXCR into one record per CDR3 protein. The table shows some 17,000 distinct CDR3 sequences, with approximately 40% occurring only once.

This clonotype was sampled from a human donor who had recovered from COVID-19. Sequencing was done on a sample of CD4+ T cells from blood, cultured in vitro. The chain uses TRBV6-9 and TRBJ2-3; D unclear. Here the CDR3 reads CANPQADTQYF. Written as DNA, the CDR3 is TGTGCCAACCCCCAAGCAGATACGCAGTATTTT.